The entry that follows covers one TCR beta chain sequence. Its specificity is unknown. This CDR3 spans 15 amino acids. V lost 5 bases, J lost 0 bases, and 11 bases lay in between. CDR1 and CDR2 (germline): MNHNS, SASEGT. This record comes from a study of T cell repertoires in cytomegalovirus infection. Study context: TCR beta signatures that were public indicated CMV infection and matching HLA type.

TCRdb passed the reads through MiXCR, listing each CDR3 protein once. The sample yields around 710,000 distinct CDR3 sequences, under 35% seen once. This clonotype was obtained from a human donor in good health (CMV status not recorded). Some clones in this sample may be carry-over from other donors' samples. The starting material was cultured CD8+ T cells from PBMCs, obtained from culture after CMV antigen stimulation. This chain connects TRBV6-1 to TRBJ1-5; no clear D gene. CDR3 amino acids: CASSSAAYSNQPQHF. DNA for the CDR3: TGTGCCAGCAGTTCGGCGGCGTATAGCAATCAGCCCCAGCATTTT.